The 18 T cell receptor beta chains below were found in one sample sequenced in a study of blood T cell repertoires in COVID-19. The table came from immunoSEQ multiplex PCR; TCRdb's copy has only in-frame clones and leaves some out. The sample lists 50,000 to 60,000 clones, 85% to 90% seen once, with about a quarter in the top ten. The sample consisted of peripheral blood. These receptors came from a human donor in a cohort sampled during active COVID-19.

The rearrangement links TRBV10-1 to TRBJ2-5, with 7 bases identical to TRBD2. The CDR3 length is 14 residues. V lost 4 bases to trimming and J lost 5 bases; unmatched junction nucleotides: 7. Germline values: CDR1 WNHNN, CDR2 SYGVQD (reference sequence). The CDR3, as DNA: TGCGCCAGCAGTGCCAGCGGGGTGGGCGAGACCCAGTACTTC. It is translated as CASSASGVGETQYF.

V and J are TRBV18 and TRBJ2-3, with D perhaps matching TRBD2 (5 bases). This CDR3 is 14 amino acids long. V lost 6 bases to trimming and J lost 2 bases, with 12 bases between them. Germline CDR1 and CDR2: KGHSH and LQKENI. CDR3 in amino acids: CASSATGITDTQYF. CDR3 nucleotide sequence: TGTGCCAGCTCTGCCACGGGGATCACAGATACGCAGTATTTT. Full variable domain (remainder filled in from reference TRBV18 and TRBJ2-3): NAGVMQNPRHLVRRRGQEARLRCSPMKGHSHVYWYRQLPEEGLKFMVYLQKENIIDESGMPKERFSAEFPKEGPSILRIQQVVRGDSAAYFCASSATGITDTQYFGPGTRLTVL.

The chain carries TRBV30 and TRBJ2-1; 7 bases match TRBD2. The CDR3 has 13 amino acids. CDR1 and CDR2 from the germline V gene are GTSNPN and SVGIG (reference sequence). Trimming at V came to 2 bases and at J to 9 bases, leaving 7 bases not matched to a gene. The CDR3 region is CAWSLTGGGEQFF. The DNA for the CDR3 is TGTGCCTGGAGTCTCACTGGGGGGGGTGAGCAGTTCTTC.

The chain employs TRBV7-8 and TRBJ2-1; D gene uncertain. Deletions cut 1 base from V and 6 bases from J, with 7 bases between. The CDR3 extends over 13 amino acids. CDR1 is SGHVS and CDR2 is FQNEAQ in the germline V gene. DNA for the CDR3: TGTGCCAGCAGCTTAGATAGGAGCAATGAGCAGTTCTTC. It encodes CASSLDRSNEQFF.

The rearrangement uses TRBV29-1 and TRBJ2-3; D possibly corresponds to TRBD2 (5 bases). Germline CDR1 reads SQVTM; CDR2 reads ANQGSEA. This CDR3 comprises 15 residues. V dropped 1 base and J dropped 0 bases, with 11 bases sitting between them. The CDR3 loop is CSVEGGLLSTDTQYF. CDR3 DNA: TGCAGCGTTGAAGGCGGACTTTTGAGCACAGATACGCAGTATTTT.

The chain links TRBV3-1 (or the pseudogene TRBV3-2) to TRBJ2-3, with 7 nucleotides matching TRBD2. V gave up 3 bases and J gave up 0 bases; unmatched junction bases: 6. Germline-derived CDR1 and CDR2 are LGHDT and YNNKEL (reference sequence). CDR3 length: 16 residues. The CDR3 protein is CASSQGGSPSTDTQYF. CDR3 in DNA: TGTGCCAGCAGCCAGGGGGGGAGTCCAAGCACAGATACGCAGTATTTT.

This chain joins TRBV6-9 and TRBJ1-1; unclear D gene. Trimming shortened V by 3 bases and J by 3 bases, and 11 bases separated the two germline ends. The CDR3 spans 14 residues. Germline V gene data show CDR1 as MNHGY and CDR2 as SVAAGI. DNA of the CDR3: TGTGCCAGCAGTTACTACCACGGGGACACTGAAGCTTTCTTT. Amino acid sequence: CASSYYHGDTEAFF.

The chain has TRBV18 and TRBJ2-7, with 7 bases fitting TRBD2. The junction had 10 bases not matched to a gene; V was cut back by 2 bases and J by 6 bases. Germline CDR1 and CDR2: KGHSH and LQKENI. This CDR3 is built from 15 residues. This CDR3 is CASSPGAGVLGEQYV. CDR3 coding DNA: TGTGCCAGCTCACCAGGGGCGGGGGTACTCGGCGAGCAGTACGTC.

This chain connects TRBV14 to TRBJ2-4; D perhaps matches TRBD2 (5 bases). The germline gives CDR1 SGHDN, CDR2 FVKESK. The CDR3 covers 18 residues. Deletions cut 2 bases from V and 0 bases from J, with 17 bases between. The CDR3 protein is CASSQLSAGVLAKNIQYF. CDR3 sequence (DNA): TGTGCCAGCAGCCAACTCTCGGCCGGGGTTCTAGCCAAAAACATTCAGTACTTC.

The chain has TRBV3-1 (or the pseudogene TRBV3-2) and TRBJ1-4, with 9 positions matching TRBD1. The CDR3 length is 15 residues. Germline values: CDR1 LGHDT, CDR2 YNNKEL (reference sequence). Trimming removed 3 bases from V and 8 bases from J; junction bases left unmatched: 7. CDR3: CASSQMTGGKEKLFF. The DNA of the CDR3 is TGTGCCAGCAGCCAGATGACAGGGGGGAAGGAAAAACTGTTTTTT.

This chain links TRBV4-1 with TRBJ2-7; D not certain. V was pared by 0 bases and J by 5 bases, with 8 bases between. This CDR3 comprises 13 residues. The germline CDR1 and CDR2 sequences are MGHRA and YSYEKL. CDR3 sequence reads: CASSQERQHEQYF. Here the CDR3 DNA reads TGCGCCAGCAGCCAAGAGAGGCAGCACGAGCAGTACTTC.

V and J are TRBV30 and TRBJ1-6, with D unclear. CDR1 GTSNPN and CDR2 SVGIG come from the germline V gene (reference sequence). This CDR3 is 16 amino acids long. The V end lost 3 bases, the J end lost 0 bases, and 12 bases lay between the germline ends. CDR3 bases: TGTGCCTGGAGCGGGAGCGGGGTCTCCTATAATTCACCCCTCCACTTT. This encodes CAWSGSGVSYNSPLHF.

J is TRBJ1-1 and V is TRBV7-3; 8 nucleotides match TRBD1. The ends lost 5 bases at V and 6 bases at J; junction bases unmatched: 11. The CDR3 totals 15 residues. CDR1 is SGHTA and CDR2 is FQGTGA in the germline V gene. DNA for the CDR3: TGTGCCAGCAGCCGCGCCGGACAGGGTAGGGCTGAAGCTTTCTTT. It specifies CASSRAGQGRAEAFF.

The V gene is TRBV3-1 (or the pseudogene TRBV3-2), the J gene TRBJ2-1, with 11 bases lining up with TRBD2. After removal of 6 bases from V and 6 bases from J, the junction contained 7 bases not matched to a gene. Germline CDR1 reads LGHDT; CDR2 reads YNNKEL (reference sequence). The CDR3 has 15 residues. The CDR3 sequence is CASRETSGDGNEQFF. The CDR3 nucleotides are TGTGCCAGCAGGGAGACTAGCGGGGACGGCAATGAGCAGTTCTTC.

In this sample, this clone turned up a few times. V usage is TRBV19 and J usage is TRBJ1-4; D perhaps matches TRBD1 (5 bases). The CDR3 loop spans 12 amino acids. Trimming took 3 bases from V and 15 from J, leaving 14 bases between them. CDR1 and CDR2 (germline): LNHDA, SQIVND (reference sequence). CDR3 DNA: TGTGCCAGTAGTATGGGGGGTTTAGGAGTGTTTTTT. Protein product: CASSMGGLGVFF.

The chain carries TRBV30 and TRBJ2-3, with 8 bases aligning to TRBD2. The length of the CDR3 is 13 residues. Looked up from germline, CDR1 is GTSNPN and CDR2 is SVGIG (reference sequence). The CDR3 is CASSGSATDTQYF. CDR3 DNA: TGTGCTTCCAGCGGGAGCGCCACAGATACGCAGTATTTT.

The V gene is TRBV7-2, the J gene TRBJ1-5; 7 bases align to TRBD1. CDR3 length: 15 residues. V lost 4 bases and J lost 3; bases outside the gene matches: 6. Germline V gene sequence: CDR1 SGHTA, CDR2 FQGNSA. The CDR3 loop reads CASSWQKGANQPQHF. As DNA, the CDR3 is TGTGCCAGCAGCTGGCAGAAGGGGGCCAATCAGCCCCAGCATTTT.

V gene TRBV19 combines with J gene TRBJ2-6; the D is unclear. The CDR3 extends over 15 amino acids. Trimming cost V 6 bases and J 4 bases, with 13 bases left between them. Per the germline V gene, CDR1 is LNHDA and CDR2 is SQIVND (reference sequence). The CDR3 sequence: CASSASDSGANVLTF. CDR3 sequence (DNA): TGTGCCAGTAGCGCGTCCGACTCCGGGGCCAACGTCCTGACTTTC.